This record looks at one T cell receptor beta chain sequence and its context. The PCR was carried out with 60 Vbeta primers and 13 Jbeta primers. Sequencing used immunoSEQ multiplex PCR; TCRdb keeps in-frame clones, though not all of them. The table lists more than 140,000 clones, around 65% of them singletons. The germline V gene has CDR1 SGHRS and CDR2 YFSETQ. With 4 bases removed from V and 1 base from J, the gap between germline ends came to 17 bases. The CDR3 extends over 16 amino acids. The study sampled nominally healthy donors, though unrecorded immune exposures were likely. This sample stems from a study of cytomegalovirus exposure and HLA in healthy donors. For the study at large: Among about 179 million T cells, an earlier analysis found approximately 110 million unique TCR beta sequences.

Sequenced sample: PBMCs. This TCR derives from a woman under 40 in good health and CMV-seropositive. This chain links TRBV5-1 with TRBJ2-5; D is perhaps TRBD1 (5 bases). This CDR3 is CASSRRIDRSQETQYF. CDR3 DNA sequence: TGCGCCAGCAGCCGGCGTATAGACAGATCCCAAGAGACCCAGTACTTC.